Below, 24 T cell receptor beta chains from the same sample are listed, as sequenced in a study of T-cell reconstitution after alpha-beta-depleted transplantation in children. During its preparation, the TCRbeta library received unique molecular identifiers. Via MiXCR, TCRdb re-called the PCR reads, giving one row per CDR3 protein. The sample consists of 250,000 to 300,000 distinct CDR3 sequences, over 8% of them appearing once. The specimen comprised PBMCs from the stem cell graft donor, sampled from the stem cell graft. All receptors derive from a human donor who donated a stem cell graft to a child with SCID.

This clonotype was seen many times. This chain joins TRBV20-1 and TRBJ2-1; possibly TRBD2 for D (6 bases). This CDR3 region has 15 residues. V was pared by 7 bases and J by 2 bases, with 18 bases between. Germline V CDR1 and CDR2: DFQATT, SNEGSKA (reference sequence). The chain's CDR3 is CSGYSGGVPYNEQFF. Here the CDR3 DNA reads TGCAGTGGCTATTCGGGCGGGGTCCCCTACAATGAGCAGTTCTTC.

Comments on this clonotype: Mismatch with germline at one junction end may stem from a read error. The V call is TRBV6-2 or TRBV6-3, the J call TRBJ2-2, with D possibly TRBD2 on 5 matching bases. Germline V gene lookup returns CDR1 MNHEY and CDR2 SVGEGT. There are 14 residues in the CDR3. The CDR3 sequence is CASASGLNAGELFF. The DNA of the CDR3 is TGTGCCAGCGCGAGCGGCTTGAACGCCGGGGAGCTGTTTTTT.

The V gene is TRBV6-1, the J gene TRBJ2-1; TRBD2 agrees at 8 bases. There are 16 residues in the CDR3. Looked up from germline, CDR1 is MNHNS and CDR2 is SASEGT. Trimming took 6 bases from V and 0 from J; bases not matched to a gene: 7. The CDR3 DNA follows: TGTGCCAGCAGGGGAACAGGGACTAGCTCCTACAATGAGCAGTTCTTC. Its translation is CASRGTGTSSYNEQFF.

The CDR3: CASSLGPANTGELFF. CDR3 in DNA: TGTGCCAGCAGCTTAGGTCCAGCGAACACCGGGGAGCTGTTTTTT. V usage is TRBV7-2 and J usage is TRBJ2-2, with D unresolved. V lost 1 base to trimming and J lost 0 bases, with 6 bases between them. The germline gives CDR1 SGHTA, CDR2 FQGNSA. The CDR3 totals 15 residues.

The CDR3 nucleotides are TGTGCCAGCAGCTTAGACCCCAATGAGCAGTTCTTC. This codes for CASSLDPNEQFF. The chain employs TRBV7-3 and TRBJ2-1; no clear D. V was pared by 2 bases and J by 6 bases, with 5 bases between. Germline V gene data show CDR1 as SGHTA and CDR2 as FQGTGA. This CDR3 is built from 12 residues. Complete variable domain (other parts from reference TRBV7-3 and TRBJ2-1): GAGVSQTPSNKVTEKGKYVELRCDPISGHTALYWYRQSLGQGPEFLIYFQGTGAADDSGLPNDRFFAVRPEGSVSTLKIQRTERGDSAVYLCASSLDPNEQFFGPGTRLTVL.

In this sample, this clonotype turned up a few times. The J gene is TRBJ2-5, the V gene TRBV28, with 7 bases lining up with TRBD2. The germline gives CDR1 MDHEN, CDR2 SYDVKM. The CDR3 is 15 amino acids. Trimming took 3 bases from V and 3 from J; bases not matched to a gene: 7. CDR3 amino acids: CASSFPPGGKETQYF. The CDR3 region has the DNA TGTGCCAGCAGTTTCCCCCCGGGGGGAAAAGAGACCCAGTACTTC.

The rearrangement uses TRBV29-1 and TRBJ2-1, with a weak D call TRBD1 (5 bases). Trimming removed 6 bases from V and 5 bases from J, with 11 bases in between. The CDR3 extends over 12 amino acids. Per germline, CDR1 SQVTM and CDR2 ANQGSEA. CDR3 in amino acids: CSVAGRDNEQFF. DNA for the CDR3: TGCAGCGTAGCAGGCAGGGACAATGAGCAGTTCTTC.

This clonotype came up a few times. This sequence joins TRBV24-1 and TRBJ2-1, with 8 bases fitting TRBD2. CDR1 and CDR2 from the germline V gene are KGHDR and SFDVKD. Trimming took 4 bases from V and 5 from J; bases not matched to a gene: 6. The CDR3 has 15 amino acids. The CDR3 DNA follows: TGTGCCACCAGTGACCCGTGGCGGGGGGACAATGAGCAGTTCTTC. Its translation: CATSDPWRGDNEQFF.

This rearrangement joins TRBV7-2 to TRBJ2-6, with D unclear. V lost 1 base to trimming and J lost 9 bases, with 16 bases between them. Germline loops: CDR1 SGHTA, CDR2 FQGNSA. The CDR3 has 16 amino acids. CDR3 sequence (DNA): TGTGCCAGCAGCTTAGTTGCAGCATCGTATGACAACGTCCTGACTTTC. Its protein is CASSLVAASYDNVLTF.

V gene TRBV3-1 combines with J gene TRBJ1-2; D ambiguous. The germline CDR1 and CDR2 sequences are LGHDT and YNNKEL (reference sequence). V was clipped by 0 bases and J by 6 bases, with 8 bases between them. This CDR3 contains 13 residues. CDR3 region: CASSQDPQDGYTF. In nucleotides, the CDR3 is TGTGCCAGCAGCCAAGACCCCCAGGATGGCTACACCTTC.

The chain recombines TRBV20-1 with TRBJ2-2; D possibly corresponds to TRBD2 (6 bases). Germline V gene data show CDR1 as DFQATT and CDR2 as SNEGSKA (reference sequence). Trimming removed 6 bases at V and 0 bases at J, with 11 bases between. CDR3 length: 14 amino acids. The CDR3 loop reads CSAAGRSNTGELFF. In DNA, the CDR3 is TGCAGTGCCGCGGGGCGATCGAACACCGGGGAGCTGTTTTTT.

This clonotype occurred many times. The chain joins TRBV12-3 or TRBV12-4 to TRBJ1-2; 9 nucleotides agree with TRBD1. The CDR3 runs 13 residues. V lost 6 bases, J lost 8 bases, and 7 bases stayed unmatched. CDR3 sequence (DNA): TGTGCCAGCAGCATACAGGGGGCGCGGGGCTACACCTTC. This codes for CASSIQGARGYTF.

The chain links TRBV11-3 to TRBJ2-6; TRBD1 matches 12 bases. The CDR3 has 17 residues. V lost 5 bases and J lost 2; bases outside the gene matches: 4. CDR1 is SGHNT, CDR2 YENEEA, per germline. The CDR3 nucleotides read TGTGCCAGCAGCCCGGGACAGGGGGCTACTGGGGCCAACGTCCTGACTTTC. This codes for CASSPGQGATGANVLTF.

V gene TRBV16 combines with J gene TRBJ1-5; D not resolved. Trimming took 2 bases from V and 7 from J, leaving 15 bases between them. CDR1 and CDR2 from the germline V gene are KGHSY and FQNENV. CDR3 length: 15 residues. CDR3 DNA sequence: TGTGCCAGCAGCCAAGATGAGGGTGAGAGGCAGCCCCAGCATTTT. Translation gives CASSQDEGERQPQHF. Complete variable domain (other parts from reference TRBV16 and TRBJ1-5): GEEVAQTPKHLVRGEGQKAKLYCAPIKGHSYVFWYQQVLKNEFKFLISFQNENVFDETGMPKERFSAKCLPNSPCSLEIQATKLEDSAVYFCASSQDEGERQPQHFGDGTRLSIL.

This clonotype was recorded at least ten times. The chain employs TRBV20-1 and TRBJ2-3; D gene unclear. CDR1 is DFQATT and CDR2 is SNEGSKA in the germline V gene (reference sequence). V lost 3 bases and J 2 bases, leaving 9 bases between the germline ends. The CDR3 totals 13 residues. CDR3 loop: CSASDGFTDTQYF. In DNA, the CDR3 is TGCAGTGCTAGCGACGGATTCACAGATACGCAGTATTTT.

The rearrangement uses TRBV6-1 and TRBJ2-2, with D possibly called TRBD1 or TRBD2 (5 bases each). Between the trimmed V and J ends, which lost 5 bases and 3 bases, there was a span of 16 bases. CDR3 size: 16 residues. In germline, CDR1 is MNHNS, CDR2 SASEGT. The CDR3 loop reads CASSLTARGDTGELFF. DNA of the CDR3: TGTGCCAGCAGTCTTACCGCTAGGGGAGACACCGGGGAGCTGTTTTTT.

The sample holds many counts of this clonotype. In DNA form, the CDR3 reads TGCGCCAGCAGAGCCCGGGACAGGGAATCCTACGAGCAGTACTTC. Protein product: CASRARDRESYEQYF. V gene TRBV4-1 combines with J gene TRBJ2-7, with TRBD1 matching over 9 bases. Trimming took 6 bases from V and 1 from J; bases not matched to a gene: 7. The CDR3 sequence is 15 residues long. CDR1 and CDR2 (germline): MGHRA, YSYEKL.

This chain uses TRBV5-1 with TRBJ1-6, with D tentatively TRBD1 (5 bases). Germline lookup yields CDR1 SGHRS and CDR2 YFSETQ. CDR3 length equals 17 residues. V was shortened by 0 bases and J by 3 bases, with 13 bases between the two germline ends. CDR3 amino acids: CASSLGGAVDYNSPLHF. The CDR3 bases are TGCGCCAGCAGCTTGGGAGGGGCCGTCGACTATAATTCACCCCTCCACTTT.

In this sample, this clonotype turned up many times. The gene calls are TRBV5-1 and TRBJ2-7; D is unresolved. This CDR3 is 15 amino acids long. V was cut by 7 bases and J by 0 bases, with 17 bases left in between. Germline CDR1 SGHRS, CDR2 YFSETQ. The CDR3 DNA is TGCGCCAGCTCCCGTATGGATCGTAGCTCCTACGAGCAGTACTTC. This codes for CASSRMDRSSYEQYF.

This clonotype turned up a few times. J is TRBJ1-1 and V is TRBV5-1; 7 bases are a match to TRBD1. J lost 1 base, V lost 0 bases, and 6 bases had no gene match. Germline CDR1 SGHRS, CDR2 YFSETQ. The CDR3 is 16 amino acids. The CDR3 DNA reads as TGCGCCAGCAGCTTGGCACCCGGGACAGCGAACACTGAAGCTTTCTTT. Amino acids: CASSLAPGTANTEAFF.

This clonotype was counted only a few times. The CDR3 is CASSLGSPDTQYF. DNA of the CDR3: TGTGCCAGCAGCTTAGGAAGTCCAGATACGCAGTATTTT. The chain joins TRBV7-2 to TRBJ2-3; D is undetermined. This CDR3 region has 13 residues. Germline V gives CDR1 SGHTA, CDR2 FQGNSA. Trimming left V 1 base short and J 4 bases short, with 6 bases between.

The genes are TRBV3-1 and TRBJ2-1; D not resolved. CDR3 size: 11 residues. Germline loops: CDR1 LGHDT, CDR2 YNNKEL (reference sequence). Deletions cut 1 base from V and 15 bases from J, with 10 bases between. The CDR3 region is CASSQGWIPFF. The CDR3 coding sequence is TGTGCCAGCAGCCAAGGTTGGATTCCGTTCTTC.

This chain uses TRBV29-1 with TRBJ2-1; D possibly corresponds to TRBD2 (8 bases). V lost 7 bases and J 10 bases, leaving 26 bases between the germline ends. CDR1 is SQVTM, CDR2 ANQGSEA, per germline. CDR3 length: 15 amino acids. The DNA of the CDR3 is TGCAGCGCAGCGAGGGGGCGGGGGGAACTGGGCGAGCAGTTCTTC. It translates to CSAARGRGELGEQFF.

This clonotype was detected many times. V is TRBV20-1 and J is TRBJ2-1; D is undetermined. The CDR3 runs 15 residues. Trimming left V 0 bases short and J 7 bases short, with 16 bases between. Germline-derived CDR1 and CDR2 are DFQATT and SNEGSKA (reference sequence). The DNA for the CDR3 is TGCAGTGCTAGAGATCCGAAGACTGTCGGGAATGAGCAGTTCTTC. It yields the protein CSARDPKTVGNEQFF.